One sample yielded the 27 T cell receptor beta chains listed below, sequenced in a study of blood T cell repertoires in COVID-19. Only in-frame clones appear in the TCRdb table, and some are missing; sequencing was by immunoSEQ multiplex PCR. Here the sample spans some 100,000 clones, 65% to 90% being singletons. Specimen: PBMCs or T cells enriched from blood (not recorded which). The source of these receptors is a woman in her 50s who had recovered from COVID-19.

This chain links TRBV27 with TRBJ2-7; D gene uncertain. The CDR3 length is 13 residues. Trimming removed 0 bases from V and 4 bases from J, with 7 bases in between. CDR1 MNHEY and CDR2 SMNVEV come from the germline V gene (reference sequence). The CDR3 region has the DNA TGTGCCAGCAGTTTATCCGGTGCGTACGAGCAGTACTTC. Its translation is CASSLSGAYEQYF.

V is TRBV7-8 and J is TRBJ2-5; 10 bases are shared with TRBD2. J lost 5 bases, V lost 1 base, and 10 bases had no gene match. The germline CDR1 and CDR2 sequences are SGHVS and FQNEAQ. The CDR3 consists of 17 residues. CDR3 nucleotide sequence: TGTGCCAGCAGCTTAGTTGGGACTAGCGCGAGACGGGAGACCCAGTACTTC. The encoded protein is CASSLVGTSARRETQYF. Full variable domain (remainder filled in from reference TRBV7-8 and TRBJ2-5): GAGVSQSPRYKVAKRGQDVALRCDPISGHVSLFWYQQALGQGPEFLTYFQNEAQLDKSGLPSDRFFAERPEGSVSTLKIQRTQQEDSAVYLCASSLVGTSARRETQYFGPGTRLLVL.

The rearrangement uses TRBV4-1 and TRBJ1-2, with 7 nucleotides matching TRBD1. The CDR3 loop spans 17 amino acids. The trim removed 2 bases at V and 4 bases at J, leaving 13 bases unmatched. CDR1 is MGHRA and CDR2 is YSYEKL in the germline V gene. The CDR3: CASSQIIQGPLPYGYTF. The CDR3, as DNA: TGCGCCAGCAGCCAAATTATACAGGGGCCCCTTCCCTATGGCTACACCTTC.

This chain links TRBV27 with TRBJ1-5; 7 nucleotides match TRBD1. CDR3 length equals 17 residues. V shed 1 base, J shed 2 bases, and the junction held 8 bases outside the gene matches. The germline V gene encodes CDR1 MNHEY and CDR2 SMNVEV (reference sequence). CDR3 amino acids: CASSLYFITGGNQPQHF. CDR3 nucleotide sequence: TGTGCCAGCAGTTTATACTTCATCACAGGGGGCAATCAGCCCCAGCATTTT.

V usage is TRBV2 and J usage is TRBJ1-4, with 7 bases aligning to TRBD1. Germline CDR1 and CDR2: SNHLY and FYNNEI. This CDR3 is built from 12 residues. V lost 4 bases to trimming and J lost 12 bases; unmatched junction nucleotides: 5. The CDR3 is CASSGWTGQLFF. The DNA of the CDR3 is TGTGCCAGCAGTGGATGGACAGGCCAACTGTTTTTT.

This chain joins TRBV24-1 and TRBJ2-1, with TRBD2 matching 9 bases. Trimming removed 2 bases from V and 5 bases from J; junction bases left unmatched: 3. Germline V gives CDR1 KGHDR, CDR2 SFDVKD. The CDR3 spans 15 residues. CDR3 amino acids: CATSDSGLANNEQFF. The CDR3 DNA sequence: TGTGCCACCAGTGATTCGGGACTAGCAAACAATGAGCAGTTCTTC.

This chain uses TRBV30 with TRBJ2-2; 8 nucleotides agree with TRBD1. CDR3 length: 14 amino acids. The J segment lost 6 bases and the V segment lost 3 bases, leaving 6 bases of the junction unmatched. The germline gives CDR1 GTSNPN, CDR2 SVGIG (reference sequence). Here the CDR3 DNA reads TGTGCCTGGAGCACAGGACAGGGCTCCGGGGAGCTGTTTTTT. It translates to CAWSTGQGSGELFF. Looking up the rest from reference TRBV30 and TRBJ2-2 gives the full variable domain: SQTIHQWPATLVQPVGSPLSLECTVEGTSNPNLYWYRQAAGRGLQLLFYSVGIGQISSEVPQNLSASRPQDRQFILSSKKLLLSDSGFYLCAWSTGQGSGELFFGEGSRLTVL.

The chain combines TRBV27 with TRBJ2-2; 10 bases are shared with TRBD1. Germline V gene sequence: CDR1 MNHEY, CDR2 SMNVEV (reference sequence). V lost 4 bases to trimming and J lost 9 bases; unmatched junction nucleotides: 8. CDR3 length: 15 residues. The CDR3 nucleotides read TGTGCCAGCAGTTCCCTGGGACAGGGGAGCCGGGAGCTGTTTTTT. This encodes CASSSLGQGSRELFF.

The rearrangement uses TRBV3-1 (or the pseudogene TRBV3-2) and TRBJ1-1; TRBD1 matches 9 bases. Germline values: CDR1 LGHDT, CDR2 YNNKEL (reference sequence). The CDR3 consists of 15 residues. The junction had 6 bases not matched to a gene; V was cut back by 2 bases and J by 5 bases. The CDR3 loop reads CASSQTGQGWTEAFF. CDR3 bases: TGTGCCAGCAGCCAAACGGGACAGGGTTGGACTGAAGCTTTCTTT.

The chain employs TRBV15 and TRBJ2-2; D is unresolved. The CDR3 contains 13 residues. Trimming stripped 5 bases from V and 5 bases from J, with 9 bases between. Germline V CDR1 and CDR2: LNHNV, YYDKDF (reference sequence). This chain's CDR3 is CATSGVLTGELFF. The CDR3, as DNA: TGTGCCACCAGCGGAGTCTTGACCGGGGAGCTGTTTTTT.

The CDR3 is CASGVRGYNEQFF. CDR3 DNA: TGTGCCAGCGGCGTTAGGGGATACAATGAGCAGTTCTTC. The V call is TRBV27, the J call TRBJ2-1; possibly TRBD1 for D (5 bases). The CDR3 spans 13 residues. Germline lookup yields CDR1 MNHEY and CDR2 SMNVEV (reference sequence). Trimming stripped 8 bases from V and 4 bases from J, with 12 bases between.

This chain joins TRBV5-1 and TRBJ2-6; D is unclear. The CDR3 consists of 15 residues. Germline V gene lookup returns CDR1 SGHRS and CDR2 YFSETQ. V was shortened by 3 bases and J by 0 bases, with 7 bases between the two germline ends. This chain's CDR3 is CASSSLFSGANVLTF. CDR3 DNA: TGCGCCAGCAGCTCCCTCTTCTCTGGGGCCAACGTCCTGACTTTC.

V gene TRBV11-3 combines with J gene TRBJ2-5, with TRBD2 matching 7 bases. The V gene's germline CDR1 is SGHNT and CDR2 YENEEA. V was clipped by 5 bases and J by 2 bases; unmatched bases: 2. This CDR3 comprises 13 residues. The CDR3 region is CASSSGTQETQYF. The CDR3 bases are TGTGCCAGCAGCAGCGGGACTCAAGAGACCCAGTACTTC.

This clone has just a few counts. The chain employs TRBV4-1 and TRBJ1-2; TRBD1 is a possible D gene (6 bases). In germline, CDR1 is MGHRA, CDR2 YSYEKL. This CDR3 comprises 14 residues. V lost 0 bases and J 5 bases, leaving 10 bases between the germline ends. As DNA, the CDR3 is TGCGCCAGCAGCCAAGATCCAGGGGAATATGGCTACACCTTC. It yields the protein CASSQDPGEYGYTF.

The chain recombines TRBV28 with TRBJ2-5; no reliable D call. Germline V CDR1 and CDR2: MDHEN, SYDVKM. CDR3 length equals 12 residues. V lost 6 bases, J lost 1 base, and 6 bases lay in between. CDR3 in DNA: TGTGCCAGCAGCCAGGTCCAAGAGACCCAGTACTTC. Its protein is CASSQVQETQYF. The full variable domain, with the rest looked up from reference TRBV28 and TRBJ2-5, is DVKVTQSSRYLVKRTGEKVFLECVQDMDHENMFWYRQDPGLGLRLIYFSYDVKMKEKGDIPEGYSVSREKKERFSLILESASTNQTSMYLCASSQVQETQYFGPGTRLLVL.

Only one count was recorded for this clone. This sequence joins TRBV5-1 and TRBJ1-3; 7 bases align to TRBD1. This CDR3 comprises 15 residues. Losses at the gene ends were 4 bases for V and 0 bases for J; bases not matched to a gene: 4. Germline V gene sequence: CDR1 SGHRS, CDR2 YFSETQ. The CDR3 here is CASSQQGSSGNTIYF. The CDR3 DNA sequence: TGCGCCAGCAGCCAACAGGGGAGCTCTGGAAACACCATATATTTT.

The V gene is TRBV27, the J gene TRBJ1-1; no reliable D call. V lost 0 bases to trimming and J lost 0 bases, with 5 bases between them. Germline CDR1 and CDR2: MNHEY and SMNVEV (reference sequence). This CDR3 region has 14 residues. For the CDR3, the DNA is TGTGCCAGCAGTTTATCGTACATGAACACTGAAGCTTTCTTT. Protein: CASSLSYMNTEAFF.

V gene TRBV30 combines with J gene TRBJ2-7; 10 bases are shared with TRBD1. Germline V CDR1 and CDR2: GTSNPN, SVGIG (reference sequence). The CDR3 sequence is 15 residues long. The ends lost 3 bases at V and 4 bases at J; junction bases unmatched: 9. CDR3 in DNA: TGTGCCTGGAGAGTCCCGGGACAGGGGAGGTACGAGCAGTACTTC. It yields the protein CAWRVPGQGRYEQYF.

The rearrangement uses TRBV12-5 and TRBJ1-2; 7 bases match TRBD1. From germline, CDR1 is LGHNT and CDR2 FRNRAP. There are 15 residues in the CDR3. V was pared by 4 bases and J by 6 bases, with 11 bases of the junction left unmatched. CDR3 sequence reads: CASGSDRDRRDGYTF. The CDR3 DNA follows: TGTGCTAGTGGTTCCGACAGGGATCGCCGCGATGGCTACACCTTC.

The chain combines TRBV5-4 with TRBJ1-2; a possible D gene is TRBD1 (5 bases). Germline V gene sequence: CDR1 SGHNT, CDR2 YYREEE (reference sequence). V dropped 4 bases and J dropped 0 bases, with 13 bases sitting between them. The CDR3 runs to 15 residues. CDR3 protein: CASSREGPPNYGYTF. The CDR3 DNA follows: TGTGCCAGCAGCCGGGAGGGGCCCCCTAACTATGGCTACACCTTC.

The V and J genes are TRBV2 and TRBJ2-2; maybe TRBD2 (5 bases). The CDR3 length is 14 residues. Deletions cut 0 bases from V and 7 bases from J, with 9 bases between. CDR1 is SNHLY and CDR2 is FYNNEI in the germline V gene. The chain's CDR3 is CASSEARADGELFF. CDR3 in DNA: TGTGCCAGCAGTGAAGCGCGGGCCGACGGGGAGCTGTTTTTT.

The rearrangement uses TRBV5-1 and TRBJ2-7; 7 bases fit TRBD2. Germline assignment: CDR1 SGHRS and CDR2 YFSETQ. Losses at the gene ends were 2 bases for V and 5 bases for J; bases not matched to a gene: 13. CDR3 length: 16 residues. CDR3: CASSFVVGGFFDEQYF. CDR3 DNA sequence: TGCGCCAGCAGCTTTGTCGTCGGGGGGTTCTTCGACGAGCAGTACTTC. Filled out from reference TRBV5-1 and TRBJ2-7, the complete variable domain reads KAGVTQTPRYLIKTRGQQVTLSCSPISGHRSVSWYQQTPGQGLQFLFEYFSETQRNKGNFPGRFSGRQFSNSRSEMNVSTLELGDSALYLCASSFVVGGFFDEQYFGPGTRLTVT.

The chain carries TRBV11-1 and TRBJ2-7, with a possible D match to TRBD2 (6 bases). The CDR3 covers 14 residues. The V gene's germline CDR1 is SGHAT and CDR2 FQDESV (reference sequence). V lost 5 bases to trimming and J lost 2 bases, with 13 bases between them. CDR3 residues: CASSPGTATYEQYF. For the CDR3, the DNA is TGTGCCAGCAGCCCCGGGACTGCTACCTACGAGCAGTACTTC. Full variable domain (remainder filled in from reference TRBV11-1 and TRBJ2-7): EAEVAQSPRYKITEKSQAVAFWCDPISGHATLYWYRQILGQGPELLVQFQDESVVDDSQLPKDRFSAERLKGVDSTLKIQPAELGDSAMYLCASSPGTATYEQYFGPGTRLTVT.

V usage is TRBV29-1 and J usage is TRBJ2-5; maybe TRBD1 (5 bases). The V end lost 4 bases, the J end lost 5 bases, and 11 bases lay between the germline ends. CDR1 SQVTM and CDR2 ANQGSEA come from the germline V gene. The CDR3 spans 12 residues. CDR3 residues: CSVVLQVETQYF. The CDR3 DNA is TGCAGCGTTGTCTTACAGGTGGAGACCCAGTACTTC. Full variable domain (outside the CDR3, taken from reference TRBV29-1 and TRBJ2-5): SAVISQKPSRDICQRGTSLTIQCQVDSQVTMMFWYRQQPGQSLTLIATANQGSEATYESGFVIDKFPISRPNLTFSTLTVSNMSPEDSSIYLCSVVLQVETQYFGPGTRLLVL.

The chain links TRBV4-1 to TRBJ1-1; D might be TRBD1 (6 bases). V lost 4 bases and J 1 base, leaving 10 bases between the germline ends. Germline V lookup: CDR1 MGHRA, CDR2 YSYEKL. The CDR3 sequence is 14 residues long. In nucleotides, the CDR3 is TGCGCCAGCAGCCGGGGGCAGCAGAACACTGAAGCTTTCTTT. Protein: CASSRGQQNTEAFF.

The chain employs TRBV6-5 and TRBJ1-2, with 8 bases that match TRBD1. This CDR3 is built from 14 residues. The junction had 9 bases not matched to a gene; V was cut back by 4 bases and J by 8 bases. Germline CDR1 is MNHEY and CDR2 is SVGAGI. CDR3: CASSFGQGNGGYTF. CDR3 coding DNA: TGTGCCAGCAGTTTCGGACAGGGCAATGGCGGCTACACCTTC.

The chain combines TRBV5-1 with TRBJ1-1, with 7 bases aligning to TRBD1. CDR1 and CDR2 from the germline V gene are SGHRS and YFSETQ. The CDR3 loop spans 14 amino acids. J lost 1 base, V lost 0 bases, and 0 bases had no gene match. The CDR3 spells CASSLGTGNTEAFF. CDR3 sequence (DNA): TGCGCCAGCAGCTTGGGGACAGGGAACACTGAAGCTTTCTTT.